Given below is one TCR beta chain in context. Antigen: not known. Other nucleotide sequences from this sample produce the same CDR3. Germline V lookup: CDR1 SGDLS, CDR2 YYNGEE. CDR3 size: 14 residues. Unmatched junction bases numbered 4, after V lost 4 bases and J lost 2 bases. The PCR made use of 60 Vbeta and 13 Jbeta primers. Sequenced by immunoSEQ multiplex PCR; TCRdb stores in-frame clones only, minus some. In the table there are around 130,000 clones, 70% to 85% of which are singletons. The sample originates from a study of cytomegalovirus exposure and HLA in healthy donors. Study-level points and caveats: Reportedly, diagnosis of cytomegalovirus status by the classifier showed high specificity and sensitivity. Upon later analysis, TCR association rates were observed to vary by HLA locus, being highest for DRB1 and lowest for HLA-C.

The V call is TRBV9, the J call TRBJ2-7; 9 positions agree with TRBD1. Input material: PBMCs. The receptor was derived from a boy between 10 and 17 years old in good health and CMV-seronegative. Here the CDR3 DNA reads TGTGCCAGCAGCCTCGGGACAGGGCCCTACGAGCAGTACTTC. Its translation: CASSLGTGPYEQYF.